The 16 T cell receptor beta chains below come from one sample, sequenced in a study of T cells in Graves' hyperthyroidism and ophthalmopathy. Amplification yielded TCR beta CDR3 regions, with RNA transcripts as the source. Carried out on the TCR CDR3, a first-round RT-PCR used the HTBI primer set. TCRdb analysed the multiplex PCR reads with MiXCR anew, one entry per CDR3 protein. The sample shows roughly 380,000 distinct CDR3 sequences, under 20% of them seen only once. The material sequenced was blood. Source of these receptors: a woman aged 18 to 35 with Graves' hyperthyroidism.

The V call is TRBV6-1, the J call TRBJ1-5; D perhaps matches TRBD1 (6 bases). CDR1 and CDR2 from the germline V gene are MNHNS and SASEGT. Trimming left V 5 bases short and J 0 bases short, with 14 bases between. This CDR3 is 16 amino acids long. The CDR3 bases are TGTGCCAGCAGTCTCAGGGGAAGTGATAGCAATCAGCCCCAGCATTTT. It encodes CASSLRGSDSNQPQHF.

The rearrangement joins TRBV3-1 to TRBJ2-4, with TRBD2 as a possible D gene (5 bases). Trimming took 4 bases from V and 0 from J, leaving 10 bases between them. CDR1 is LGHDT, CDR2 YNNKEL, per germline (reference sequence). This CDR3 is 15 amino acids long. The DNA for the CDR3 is TGTGCCAGCAGCCCCGAGGGTCCAGCCAAAAACATTCAGTACTTC. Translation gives CASSPEGPAKNIQYF.

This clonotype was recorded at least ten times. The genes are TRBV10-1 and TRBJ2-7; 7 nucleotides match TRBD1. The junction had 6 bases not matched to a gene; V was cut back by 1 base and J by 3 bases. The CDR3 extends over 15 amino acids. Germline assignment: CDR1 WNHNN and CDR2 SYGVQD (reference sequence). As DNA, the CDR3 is TGCGCCAGCAGTGAGTACAGGGGCCTTAACTACGAGCAGTACTTC. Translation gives CASSEYRGLNYEQYF.

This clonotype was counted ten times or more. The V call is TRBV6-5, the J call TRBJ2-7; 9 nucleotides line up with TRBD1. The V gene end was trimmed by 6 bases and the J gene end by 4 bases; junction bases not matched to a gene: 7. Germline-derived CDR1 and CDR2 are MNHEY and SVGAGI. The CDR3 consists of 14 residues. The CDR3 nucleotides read TGTGCCAGCAGAGCAGGGACAGGGCTTTACGAGCAGTACTTC. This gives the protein CASRAGTGLYEQYF.

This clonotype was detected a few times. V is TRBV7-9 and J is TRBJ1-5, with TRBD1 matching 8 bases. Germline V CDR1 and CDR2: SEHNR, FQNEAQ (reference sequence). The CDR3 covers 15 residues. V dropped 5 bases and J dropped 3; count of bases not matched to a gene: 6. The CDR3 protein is CASSPGQENNQPQHF. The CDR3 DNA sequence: TGTGCCAGCAGCCCGGGACAGGAGAACAATCAGCCCCAGCATTTT.

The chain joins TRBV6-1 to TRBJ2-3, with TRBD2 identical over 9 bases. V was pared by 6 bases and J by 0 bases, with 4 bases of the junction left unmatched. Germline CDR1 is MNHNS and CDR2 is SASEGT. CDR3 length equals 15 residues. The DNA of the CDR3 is TGTGCCAGCAGACGTAGCGGGAGAAGCACAGATACGCAGTATTTT. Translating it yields CASRRSGRSTDTQYF.

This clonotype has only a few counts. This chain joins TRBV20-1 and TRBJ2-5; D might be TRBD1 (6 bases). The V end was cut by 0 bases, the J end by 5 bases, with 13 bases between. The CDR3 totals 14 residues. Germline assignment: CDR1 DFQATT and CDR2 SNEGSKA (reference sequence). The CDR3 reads CSARDLGARETQYF. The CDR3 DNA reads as TGCAGTGCTAGAGATTTGGGGGCCAGGGAGACCCAGTACTTC.

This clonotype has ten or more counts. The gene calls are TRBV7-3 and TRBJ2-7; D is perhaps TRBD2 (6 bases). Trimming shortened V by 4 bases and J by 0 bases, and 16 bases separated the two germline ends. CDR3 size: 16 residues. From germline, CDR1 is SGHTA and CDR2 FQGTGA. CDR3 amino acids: CASSSKPGLSSYEQYF. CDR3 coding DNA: TGTGCCAGCAGCTCTAAACCGGGACTTAGCTCCTACGAGCAGTACTTC.

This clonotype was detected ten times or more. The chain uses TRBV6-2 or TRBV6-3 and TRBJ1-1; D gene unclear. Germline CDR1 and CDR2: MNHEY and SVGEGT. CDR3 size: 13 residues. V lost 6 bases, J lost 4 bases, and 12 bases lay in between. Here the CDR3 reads CASRNDPATEAFF. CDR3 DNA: TGTGCCAGCAGGAACGACCCGGCCACTGAAGCTTTCTTT.

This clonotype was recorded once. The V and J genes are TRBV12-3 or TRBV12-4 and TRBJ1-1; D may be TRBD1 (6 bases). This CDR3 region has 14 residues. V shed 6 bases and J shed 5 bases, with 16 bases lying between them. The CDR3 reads CASSHPERGTEAFF. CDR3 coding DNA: TGTGCCAGCAGCCATCCGGAGAGGGGGACTGAAGCTTTCTTT.

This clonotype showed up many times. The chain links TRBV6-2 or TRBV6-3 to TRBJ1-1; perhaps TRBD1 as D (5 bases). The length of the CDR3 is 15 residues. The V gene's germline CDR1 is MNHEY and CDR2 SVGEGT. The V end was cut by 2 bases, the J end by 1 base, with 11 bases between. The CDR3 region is CASSYHGASNTEAFF. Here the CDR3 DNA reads TGTGCCAGCAGTTACCATGGGGCTTCGAACACTGAAGCTTTCTTT.

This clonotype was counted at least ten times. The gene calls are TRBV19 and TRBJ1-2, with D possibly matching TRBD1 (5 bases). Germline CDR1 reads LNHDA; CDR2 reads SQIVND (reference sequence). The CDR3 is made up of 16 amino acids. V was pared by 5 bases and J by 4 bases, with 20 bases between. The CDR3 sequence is CASSSMTARSIYGYTF. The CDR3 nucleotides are TGTGCCAGTAGTTCAATGACAGCACGCTCAATCTATGGCTACACCTTC.

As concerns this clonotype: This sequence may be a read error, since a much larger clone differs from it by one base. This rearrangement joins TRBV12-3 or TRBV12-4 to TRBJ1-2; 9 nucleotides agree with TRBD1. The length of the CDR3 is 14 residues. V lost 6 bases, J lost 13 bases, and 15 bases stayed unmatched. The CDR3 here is CASRQPGQGMSFTF. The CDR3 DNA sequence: TGTGCCAGCAGGCAACCGGGACAGGGTATGAGCTTCACCTTC.

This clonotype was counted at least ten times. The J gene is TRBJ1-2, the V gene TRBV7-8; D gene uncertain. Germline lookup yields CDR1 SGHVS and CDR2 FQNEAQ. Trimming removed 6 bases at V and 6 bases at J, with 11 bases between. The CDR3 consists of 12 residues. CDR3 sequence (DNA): TGTGCCAGCAGTCTAGGGTTGGATGGCTACACCTTC. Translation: CASSLGLDGYTF.

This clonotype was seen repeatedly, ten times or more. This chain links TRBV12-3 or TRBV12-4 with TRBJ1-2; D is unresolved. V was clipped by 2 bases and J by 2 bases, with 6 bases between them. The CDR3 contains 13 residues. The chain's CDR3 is CASSLMRNYGYTF. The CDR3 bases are TGTGCCAGCAGTTTAATGAGGAACTATGGCTACACCTTC.

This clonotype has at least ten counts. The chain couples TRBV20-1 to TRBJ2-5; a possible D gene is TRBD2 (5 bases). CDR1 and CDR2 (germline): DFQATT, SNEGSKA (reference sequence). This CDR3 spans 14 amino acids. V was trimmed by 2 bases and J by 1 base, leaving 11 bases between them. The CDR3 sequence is CSARHLATQETQYF. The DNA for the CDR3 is TGCAGTGCTAGACACCTAGCAACCCAAGAGACCCAGTACTTC.